The T cell receptor (beta chain) under discussion was sequenced for a study of post-analysis software for immune sequencing data. Whole-study context: Recorded subtypes: relapsing-remitting, secondary progressive, progressive-relapsing; some patients unannotated.

Per germline, CDR1 SGHRS and CDR2 YFSETQ. The CDR3 contains 14 residues. V lost 3 bases and J 8 bases, leaving 17 bases between the germline ends. Unique molecular identifiers featured in each of the TCR beta cDNA libraries. Each CDR3 protein gets one entry after TCRdb re-called the PCR reads with MiXCR. This sample has roughly 410,000 distinct CDR3 sequences; approximately 38% occur once, and the top ten carry around 15%. Points from the study as a whole: TRBV5-6, TRBV5-1 and TRBV20-1 were among four or five TRBV segments more frequent in patients than controls.

With respect to this clonotype: Its specificity is not known.

The specimen was blood. The clonotype comes from a girl aged 10 to 17 with multiple sclerosis. V usage is TRBV5-1 and J usage is TRBJ1-2; a possible D gene is TRBD1 (6 bases). For the CDR3, the DNA is TGCGCCAGCAGCTCCGAAAACAGGGATCAGGGCTACACCTTC. This sequence encodes CASSSENRDQGYTF.